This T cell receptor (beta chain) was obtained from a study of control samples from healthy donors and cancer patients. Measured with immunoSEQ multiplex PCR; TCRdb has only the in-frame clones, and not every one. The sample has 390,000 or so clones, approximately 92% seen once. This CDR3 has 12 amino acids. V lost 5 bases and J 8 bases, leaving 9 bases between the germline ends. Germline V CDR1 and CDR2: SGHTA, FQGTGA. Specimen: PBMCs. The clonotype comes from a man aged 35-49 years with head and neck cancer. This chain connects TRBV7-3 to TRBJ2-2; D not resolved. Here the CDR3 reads CASSPGPGELFF. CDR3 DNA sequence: TGTGCCAGCAGCCCAGGACCGGGGGAGCTGTTTTTT. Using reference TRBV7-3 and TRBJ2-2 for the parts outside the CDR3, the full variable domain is GAGVSQTPSNKVTEKGKYVELRCDPISGHTALYWYRQSLGQGPEFLIYFQGTGAADDSGLPNDRFFAVRPEGSVSTLKIQRTERGDSAVYLCASSPGPGELFFGEGSRLTVL.